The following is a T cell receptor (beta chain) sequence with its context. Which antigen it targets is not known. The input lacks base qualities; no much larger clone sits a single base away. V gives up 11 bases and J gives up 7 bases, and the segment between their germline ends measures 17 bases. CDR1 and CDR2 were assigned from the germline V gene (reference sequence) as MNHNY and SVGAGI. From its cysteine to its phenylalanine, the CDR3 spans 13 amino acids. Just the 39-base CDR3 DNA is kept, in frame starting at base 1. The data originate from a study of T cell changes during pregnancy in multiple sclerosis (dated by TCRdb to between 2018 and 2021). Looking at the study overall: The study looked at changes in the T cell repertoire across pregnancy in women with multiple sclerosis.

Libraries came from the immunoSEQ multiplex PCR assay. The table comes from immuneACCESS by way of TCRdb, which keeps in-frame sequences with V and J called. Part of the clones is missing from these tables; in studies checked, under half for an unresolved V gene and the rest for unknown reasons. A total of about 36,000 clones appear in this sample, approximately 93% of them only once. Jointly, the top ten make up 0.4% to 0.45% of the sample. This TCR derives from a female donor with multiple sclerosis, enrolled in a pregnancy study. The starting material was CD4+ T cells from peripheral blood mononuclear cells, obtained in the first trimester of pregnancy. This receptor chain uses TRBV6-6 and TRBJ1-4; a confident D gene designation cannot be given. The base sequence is TGTGCCTCCCTAAGCGGGTCCCCTGAAAAACTGTTTTTT. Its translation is CASLSGSPEKLFF.